The next 9 T cell receptor beta chains were all read from a single sample in a study of cytomegalovirus exposure and HLA in healthy donors. Amplification used 60 Vbeta primers and 13 Jbeta primers. Sequencing used immunoSEQ multiplex PCR; TCRdb keeps in-frame clones, though not all of them. The profile covers about 150,000 clones, with around 80% appearing a single time and around 6.6% taken by the ten largest. The sequenced sample consisted of PBMCs. These receptors originate from a male donor in good health and CMV-seropositive.

The chain has TRBV5-1 and TRBJ1-1; D not resolved. In germline, CDR1 is SGHRS, CDR2 YFSETQ. Deletions cut 2 bases from V and 4 bases from J, with 15 bases between. CDR3 length equals 15 residues. The CDR3 loop reads CASSFESLVGTEAFF. CDR3 in DNA: TGCGCCAGCAGCTTCGAGAGTCTGGTTGGCACTGAAGCTTTCTTT.

The chain couples TRBV5-1 to TRBJ2-3; D is uncertain. Trimming cost V 3 bases and J 2 bases, with 7 bases left between them. CDR3 length equals 13 residues. CDR1 is SGHRS, CDR2 YFSETQ, per germline. Here the CDR3 DNA reads TGCGCCAGCAGCTCGACTCACACAGATACGCAGTATTTT. It codes for CASSSTHTDTQYF.

The chain links TRBV19 to TRBJ2-3, with 10 bases matching TRBD2. The V and J ends lost 6 bases and 5 bases, in that order; junction bases with no gene match: 5. CDR3 size: 14 residues. CDR1 is LNHDA, CDR2 SQIVND, per germline (reference sequence). The CDR3 DNA follows: TGTGCCAGTAGACTAGCGGGAATCAGAGATACGCAGTATTTT. It encodes CASRLAGIRDTQYF. The variable domain in full, with the rest retrieved from reference TRBV19 and TRBJ2-3, is DGGITQSPKYLFRKEGQNVTLSCEQNLNHDAMYWYRQDPGQGLRLIYYSQIVNDFQKGDIAEGYSVSREKKESFPLTVTSAQKNPTAFYLCASRLAGIRDTQYFGPGTRLTVL.

As for this clone: Compared with germline, one end of the junction differs, possibly owing to a read error. The rearrangement joins TRBV7-7 to TRBJ2-2; TRBD2 matches 7 bases. CDR1 is SSHAT and CDR2 is FNYEAQ in the germline V gene (reference sequence). This CDR3 has 16 amino acids. The CDR3 spells CASSLVPGTTTGELFF. CDR3 in DNA: TGTGCTAGCAGCTTAGTACCCGGGACTACGACCGGGGAGCTGTTTTTT.

The chain's CDR3 is CASRPASGRDYEQYF. CDR3 sequence (DNA): TGTGCCAGCAGACCAGCTAGCGGGAGGGACTACGAGCAGTACTTC. The V call is TRBV7-9, the J call TRBJ2-7; 12 nucleotides align to TRBD2. Unmatched junction bases numbered 6, after V lost 6 bases and J lost 3 bases. Per the germline V gene, CDR1 is SEHNR and CDR2 is FQNEAQ (reference sequence). CDR3 length equals 15 residues.

The chain links TRBV18 to TRBJ2-1; TRBD2 might be the D (6 bases). Trimming took 2 bases from V and 4 from J, leaving 12 bases between them. The CDR3 is 15 residues long. Looked up from germline, CDR1 is KGHSH and CDR2 is LQKENI. As DNA, the CDR3 is TGTGCCAGCTCACCATCCGCTAGCGAGTACAATGAGCAGTTCTTC. Translating gives CASSPSASEYNEQFF.

This clone has just a few counts. The rearrangement joins TRBV4-2 to TRBJ2-5; D is possibly TRBD1 (5 bases). Germline CDR1 is LGHNA and CDR2 is YNFKEQ. This CDR3 has 16 residues. V lost 0 bases and J 3 bases, leaving 14 bases between the germline ends. This CDR3 is CASSQEKGTGEETQYF. In nucleotides, the CDR3 is TGTGCCAGCAGCCAAGAGAAGGGAACAGGAGAAGAGACCCAGTACTTC.

The rearrangement joins TRBV5-1 to TRBJ2-5; 9 bases are shared with TRBD2. CDR3 length: 17 amino acids. Per germline, CDR1 SGHRS and CDR2 YFSETQ. V trimming: 4 bases; J trimming: 2 bases; junction bases outside the gene matches: 12. CDR3 sequence (DNA): TGCGCCAGCAGCCGGTGGGGGGCGCTAGCGGGACAAGAGACCCAGTACTTC. It is translated as CASSRWGALAGQETQYF. The variable domain in full, with the rest retrieved from reference TRBV5-1 and TRBJ2-5, is KAGVTQTPRYLIKTRGQQVTLSCSPISGHRSVSWYQQTPGQGLQFLFEYFSETQRNKGNFPGRFSGRQFSNSRSEMNVSTLELGDSALYLCASSRWGALAGQETQYFGPGTRLLVL.

This clone was picked up a small number of times. This chain links TRBV4-3 with TRBJ1-5; tentative D call: TRBD1 (6 bases). Germline V gene data show CDR1 as LGHNA and CDR2 as YSLEER. The CDR3 is made up of 16 amino acids. V was pared by 0 bases and J by 7 bases, with 16 bases between. In nucleotides, the CDR3 is TGCGCCAGCAGCCAAGAGGTAGGGGGGGCGGGGCAGCCCCAGCATTTT. Protein product: CASSQEVGGAGQPQHF.